This entry is about one TCR beta chain. Its antigen is still unknown. It has no much larger one-base neighbor in the sample; base qualities were not kept. This entry comes from a study of vaccination and CD4 T cells after COVID-19 (dated 2022 in TCRdb). Notes on the research overall: Six males and four females were included in the convalescent cohort, with two Hispanic individuals, seven Caucasians, two Asians and one multiracial person represented. An earlier paper using these donors assessed, at the TCR clonotype level, memory CD4+ T cell crossreactivity between SARS-CoV-2 and common cold coronavirus spike proteins. Overlapping spike peptide pools from SARS-CoV-2 and from the common cold coronaviruses HCoV-NL63, HCoV-OC43 and HCoV-229E were used as culture stimuli. Two doses of either the Pfizer-BioNTech BNT162b2 vaccine (n=8) or the Moderna mRNA-1273 vaccine (n=2) were administered to participants. The spike-specific CD4+ TCR repertoire was compared before and after mRNA vaccination in approximately 9 COVID-19 convalescent patients and a few infection-naive healthy vaccine recipients. Control cultures received a CEFX viral epitope pool as the positive control, an HIV-1 Nef peptide pool as the negative control, or no peptide. Post-COVID blood samples were collected from convalescent patients a median of roughly 100 days after diagnosis, with a range of about 30 to 161 days. Post-vaccine blood samples were obtained a median of approximately 74 days after the second vaccine dose, with a range of about 14 to 241 days.

V drops 5 bases and J drops 0 bases, leaving 10 bases in between. CDR3 length: 14 amino acids, cysteine to phenylalanine. Just the 42-base CDR3 DNA is kept, in frame starting at base 1. The germline V gene supplies CDR1 MNHNS and CDR2 SASEGT. The protocol used for the library was PCR. TCR sequencing of DNA from cultured CD4+ T cells used the Oncomine TCR Beta short-read assay at the Johns Hopkins FTIC core. The QIAamp micro DNA kit was used to extract genomic DNA from the cultured CD4+ T cells. Oncomine TCR Beta libraries from cultured CD4+ T cells were pooled with unique dual indexes and sequenced on an Illumina iSeq 100. As for the authors' bioinformatics: Non-productive sequences were filtered out, and CDR3s that did not start with C, did not end with F or W, or were shorter than 7 amino acids were discarded. Antigen-specific clonotypes were identified using the MANAFEST web application through comparison of peptide-stimulated wells with reference and other culture wells. To be called positive, a clone needed an FDR below 0.05, an odds ratio above 5, and a productive frequency above 0.1% in at least two of three replicate wells. A clonotype was classed as cross-reactive if the clonotype showed significant expansion both in SARS-CoV-2 spike wells and in at least one common cold coronavirus spike condition. CDR3 homology was assessed with Levenshtein distances (stringdist) and unrooted phylogenetic trees (ape) in R version 3.6.1. The public reads were run again by TCRdb, first through fastp at Q25 and then through MiXCR, and only productive beta chains were kept. Rows with a matching CDR3 protein are joined into one entry that keeps the most common DNA and genes. TCRdb's processing, not the authors', yielded these V and J calls. For this sample the table gives approximately 9,500 distinct CDR3 sequences, of which about 32% were detected only once. The ten largest clones capture around 13% of the sample.

This specimen's treatment or condition label, interpreted: roughly 10-day PBMC culture with coronavirus spike peptide pools or control peptides (ViraFEST assay). CD4+ T cells from unexposed donors were collected before the COVID-19 pandemic (2011-2018). To expand antigen-specific T cells with peptide pools and then pick out the expanded clonotypes through TCR sequencing, the study relied on the ViraFEST assay. PBMCs were cultured at about 2 million per well in IMDM supplemented with 5% human AB serum and 8.5 to 10 IU/ml IL-2, with approximately 9.5 ug/ml peptide pools added. On days 3 and 7, half of the culture medium was replaced with fresh IL-2-containing medium. After 9 to 11 days of culture, CD4+ T cells were isolated by negative selection with the EasySep CD4+ T cell isolation kit. As cell numbers permitted, CD4+ T cells from unexposed donors were tested for reactivity to SARS-CoV-2 S and N and to four common cold coronavirus spike pools. Ficoll-Paque Plus gradient centrifugation was used to isolate PBMCs from whole blood, and the isolated PBMCs were then either used fresh or cryopreserved at -140C. Triplicate wells were generally used for each culture condition. Leukapheresis product for the unexposed donors was purchased commercially.

The paper's findings and limits, for the study overall: Relatively few convalescent patients were included in the study, and early timepoints after natural infection were not analyzed. The median count of SARS-CoV-2-reactive clonotypes went up from 20 to 25 after infection to a few dozen after vaccination, although the change was not significant. In convalescent patients, nearly all vaccine-specific clones (304 of 307) were found to be mono-reactive for SARS-CoV-2 spike rather than cross-reactive with common cold coronaviruses. In convalescent patients, a median roughly 88% of post-vaccine SARS-CoV-2-reactive clones were detected only after vaccination, suggesting vaccine-specific priming.

Sequencing input: CD4+ T cells from blood, cultured in vitro. This receptor was obtained from a human donor in good health. This chain is built from TRBV6-1 and TRBJ1-1; the D gene remains uncertain. The nucleotide sequence is TGTGCCAGCAGTCCGAGAAGCATGAACACTGAAGCTTTCTTT. Its coded protein is CASSPRSMNTEAFF.